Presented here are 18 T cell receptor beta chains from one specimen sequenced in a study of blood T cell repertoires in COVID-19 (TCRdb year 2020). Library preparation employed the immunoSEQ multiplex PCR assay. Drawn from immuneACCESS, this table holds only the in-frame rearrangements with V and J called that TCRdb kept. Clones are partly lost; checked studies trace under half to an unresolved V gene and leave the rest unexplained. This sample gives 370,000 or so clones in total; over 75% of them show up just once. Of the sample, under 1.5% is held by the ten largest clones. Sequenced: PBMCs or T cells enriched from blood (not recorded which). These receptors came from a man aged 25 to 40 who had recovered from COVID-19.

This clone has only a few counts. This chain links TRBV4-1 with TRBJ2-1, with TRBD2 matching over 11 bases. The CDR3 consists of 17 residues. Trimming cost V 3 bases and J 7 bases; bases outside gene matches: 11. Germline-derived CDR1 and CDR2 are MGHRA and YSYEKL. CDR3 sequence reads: CASSHRRSGGGRNEQFF. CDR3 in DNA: TGCGCCAGCAGCCATCGCCGTAGCGGGGGGGGGAGGAATGAGCAGTTCTTC.

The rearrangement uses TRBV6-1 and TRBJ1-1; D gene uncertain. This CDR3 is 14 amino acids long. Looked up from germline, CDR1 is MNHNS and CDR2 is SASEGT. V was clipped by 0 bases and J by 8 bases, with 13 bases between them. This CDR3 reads CASSEALFQAEAFF. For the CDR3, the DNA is TGTGCCAGCAGTGAAGCGCTTTTCCAGGCCGAAGCTTTCTTT.

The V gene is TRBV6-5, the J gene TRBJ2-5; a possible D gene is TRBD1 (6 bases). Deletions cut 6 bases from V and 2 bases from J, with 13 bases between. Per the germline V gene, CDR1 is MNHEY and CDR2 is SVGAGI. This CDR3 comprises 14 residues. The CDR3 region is CASSNRALQETQYF. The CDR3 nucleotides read TGTGCCAGCAGCAACAGGGCGCTACAAGAGACCCAGTACTTC.

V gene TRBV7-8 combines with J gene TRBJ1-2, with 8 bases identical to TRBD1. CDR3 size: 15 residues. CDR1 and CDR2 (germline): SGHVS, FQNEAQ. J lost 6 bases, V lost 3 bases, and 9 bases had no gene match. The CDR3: CASSFIRKGQDGYTF. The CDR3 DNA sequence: TGTGCCAGCAGCTTTATAAGAAAGGGACAGGATGGCTACACCTTC.

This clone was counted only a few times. CDR3 in amino acids: CASRSGISSNQPQHF. The CDR3, as DNA: TGTGCCAGCAGGAGTGGTATTTCTAGCAATCAGCCCCAGCATTTT. V usage is TRBV6-5 and J usage is TRBJ1-5, with no clear D. Deletions cut 6 bases from V and 0 bases from J, with 12 bases between. CDR1 MNHEY and CDR2 SVGAGI come from the germline V gene. CDR3 length: 15 amino acids.

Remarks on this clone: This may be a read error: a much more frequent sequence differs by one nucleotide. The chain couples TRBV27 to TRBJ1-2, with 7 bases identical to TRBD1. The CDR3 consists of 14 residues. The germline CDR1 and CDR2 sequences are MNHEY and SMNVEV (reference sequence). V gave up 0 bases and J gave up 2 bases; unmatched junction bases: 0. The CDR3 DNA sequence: TGTGCCAGCAGTTTATCGACAGGGAACTATGGCTACACCTTC. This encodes CASSLSTGNYGYTF.

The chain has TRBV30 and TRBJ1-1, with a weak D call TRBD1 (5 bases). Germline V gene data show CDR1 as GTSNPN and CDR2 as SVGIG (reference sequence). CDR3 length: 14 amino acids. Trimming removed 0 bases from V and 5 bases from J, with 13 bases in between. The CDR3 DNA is TGTGCCTGGAGTGTATCAGGGTTCGGGACTGAAGCTTTCTTT. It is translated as CAWSVSGFGTEAFF.

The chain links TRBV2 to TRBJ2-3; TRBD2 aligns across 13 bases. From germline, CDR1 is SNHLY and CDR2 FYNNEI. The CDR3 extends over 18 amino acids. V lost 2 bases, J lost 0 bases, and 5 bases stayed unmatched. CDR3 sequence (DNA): TGTGCCAGCAGTGAATTGGGACTAGCGGGGCCTAGCACAGATACGCAGTATTTT. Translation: CASSELGLAGPSTDTQYF.

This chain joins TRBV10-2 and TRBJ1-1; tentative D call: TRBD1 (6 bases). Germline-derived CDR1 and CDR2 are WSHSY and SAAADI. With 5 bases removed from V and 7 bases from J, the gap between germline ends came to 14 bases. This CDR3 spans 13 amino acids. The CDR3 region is CASSPGARGEAFF. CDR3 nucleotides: TGCGCCAGCAGTCCAGGGGCTCGGGGTGAAGCTTTCTTT.

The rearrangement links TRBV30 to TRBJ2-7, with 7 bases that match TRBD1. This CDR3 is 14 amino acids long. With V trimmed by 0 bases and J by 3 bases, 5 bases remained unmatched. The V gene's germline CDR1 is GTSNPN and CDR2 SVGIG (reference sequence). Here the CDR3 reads CAWSVRRGLYEQYF. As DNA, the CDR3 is TGTGCCTGGAGTGTGAGAAGGGGGCTCTACGAGCAGTACTTC.

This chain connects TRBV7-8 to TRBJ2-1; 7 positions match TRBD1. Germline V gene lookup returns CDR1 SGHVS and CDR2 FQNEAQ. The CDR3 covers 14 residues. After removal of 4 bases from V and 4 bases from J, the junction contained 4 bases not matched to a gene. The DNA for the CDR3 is TGTGCCAGCAGCTGGAGGACAGGATACAATGAGCAGTTCTTC. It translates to CASSWRTGYNEQFF.

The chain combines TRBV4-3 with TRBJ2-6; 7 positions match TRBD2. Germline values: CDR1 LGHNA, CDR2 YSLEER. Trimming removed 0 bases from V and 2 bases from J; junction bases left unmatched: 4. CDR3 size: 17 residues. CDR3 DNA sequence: TGCGCCAGCAGCCAAGATGCGGGAGTGCCTGGGGCCAACGTCCTGACTTTC. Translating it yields CASSQDAGVPGANVLTF.

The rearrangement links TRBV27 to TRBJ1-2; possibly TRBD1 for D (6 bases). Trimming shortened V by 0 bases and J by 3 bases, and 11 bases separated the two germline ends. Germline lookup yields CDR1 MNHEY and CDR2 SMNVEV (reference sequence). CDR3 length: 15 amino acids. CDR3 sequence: CASSLSAGDYYGYTF. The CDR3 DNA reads TGTGCCAGCAGTTTATCGGCAGGGGATTACTATGGCTACACCTTC.

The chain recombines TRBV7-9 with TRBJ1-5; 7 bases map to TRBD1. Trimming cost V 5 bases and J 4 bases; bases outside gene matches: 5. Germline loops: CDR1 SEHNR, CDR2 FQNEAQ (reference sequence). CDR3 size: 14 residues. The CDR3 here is CASSRQGANQPQHF. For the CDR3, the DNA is TGTGCCAGCAGCCGACAGGGAGCAAATCAGCCCCAGCATTTT.

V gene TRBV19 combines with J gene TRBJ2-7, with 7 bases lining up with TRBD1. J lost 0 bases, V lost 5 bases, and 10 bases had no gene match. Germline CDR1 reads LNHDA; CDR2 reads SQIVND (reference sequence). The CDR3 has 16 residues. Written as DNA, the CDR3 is TGTGCCAGTAGTTCCGAGACAGGGACGAACTCCTACGAGCAGTACTTC. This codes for CASSSETGTNSYEQYF.

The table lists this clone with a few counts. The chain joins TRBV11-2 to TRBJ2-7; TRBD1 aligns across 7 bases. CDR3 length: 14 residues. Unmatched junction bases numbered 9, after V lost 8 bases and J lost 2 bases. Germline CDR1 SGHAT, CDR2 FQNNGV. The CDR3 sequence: CASSTRDRAYEQYF. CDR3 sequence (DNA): TGTGCCAGCTCCACCCGGGACAGAGCCTACGAGCAGTACTTC.

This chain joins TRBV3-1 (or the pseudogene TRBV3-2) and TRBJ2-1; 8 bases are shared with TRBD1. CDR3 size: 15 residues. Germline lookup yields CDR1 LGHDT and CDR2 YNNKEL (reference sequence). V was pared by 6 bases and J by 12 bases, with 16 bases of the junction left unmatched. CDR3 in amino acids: CASSAGGSFPRGQFF. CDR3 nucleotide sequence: TGTGCCAGCAGTGCAGGGGGCTCATTCCCACGTGGGCAGTTCTTC.

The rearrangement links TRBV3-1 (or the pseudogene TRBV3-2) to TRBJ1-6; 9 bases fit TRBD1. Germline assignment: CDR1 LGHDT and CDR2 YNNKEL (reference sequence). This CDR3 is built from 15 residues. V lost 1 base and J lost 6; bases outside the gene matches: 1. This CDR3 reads CASSQGQGVNSPLHF. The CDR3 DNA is TGTGCCAGCAGCCAAGGACAGGGGGTTAATTCACCCCTCCACTTT.